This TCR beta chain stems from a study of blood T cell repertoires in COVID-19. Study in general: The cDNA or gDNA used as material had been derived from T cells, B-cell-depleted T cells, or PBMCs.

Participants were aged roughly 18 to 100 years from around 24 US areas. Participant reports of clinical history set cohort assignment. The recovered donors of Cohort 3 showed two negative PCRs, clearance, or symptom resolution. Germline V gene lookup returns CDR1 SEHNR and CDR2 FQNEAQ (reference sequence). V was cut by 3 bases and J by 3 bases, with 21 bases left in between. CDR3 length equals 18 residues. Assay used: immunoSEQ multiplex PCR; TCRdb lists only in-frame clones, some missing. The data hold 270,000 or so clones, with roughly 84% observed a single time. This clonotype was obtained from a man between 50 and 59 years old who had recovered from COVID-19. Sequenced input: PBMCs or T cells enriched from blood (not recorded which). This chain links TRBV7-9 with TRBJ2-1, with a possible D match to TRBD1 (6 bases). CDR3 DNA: TGTGCCAGCAGCTTCCTTCCCTCCTCAGGGGTTTACTACAATGAGCAGTTCTTC. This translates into CASSFLPSSGVYYNEQFF.